These 17 T cell receptor beta chains were all obtained from the same sample, sequenced in a study of OX40 agonist ivuxolimab in advanced cancers. Data came from immunoSEQ multiplex PCR; TCRdb stores just in-frame clones and leaves some out. The sample has more than 80,000 clones; about 90% are singletons. This specimen consisted of CD4+ or CD8+ T cells sorted from blood, obtained in a trial of the OX40 agonist ivuxolimab. The receptors were gathered from an adult with an advanced solid tumor such as melanoma, head and neck, liver or kidney cancer.

A few counts support this clone. The chain couples TRBV6-5 to TRBJ2-1; D not resolved. V was pared by 4 bases and J by 4 bases, with 8 bases between. From germline, CDR1 is MNHEY and CDR2 SVGAGI. The CDR3 is 13 amino acids. This CDR3 is CASSSTAYNEQFF. The CDR3 nucleotides read TGTGCCAGCAGTTCCACAGCTTACAATGAGCAGTTCTTC.

The chain couples TRBV7-3 to TRBJ2-2, with D uncertain. This CDR3 comprises 12 residues. V lost 3 bases, J lost 7 bases, and 6 bases lay in between. Germline V lookup: CDR1 SGHTA, CDR2 FQGTGA. In nucleotides, the CDR3 is TGTGCCAGCAGCTTGTTCGGCGGGGAGCTGTTTTTT. Protein sequence: CASSLFGGELFF.

The V and J genes are TRBV7-8 and TRBJ1-6; weak D call: TRBD1 (6 bases). Germline V lookup: CDR1 SGHVS, CDR2 FQNEAQ. The germline V and J ends were trimmed by 5 bases and 7 bases, with 12 bases remaining between them. The CDR3 spans 14 residues. The CDR3 region has the DNA TGTGCCAGCAGCCTACGGGACATCAATTCACCCCTCCACTTT. This codes for CASSLRDINSPLHF.

A single count supports this clone. V is TRBV27 and J is TRBJ1-5, with D possibly TRBD1 on 6 matching bases. CDR1 is MNHEY and CDR2 is SMNVEV in the germline V gene (reference sequence). The V end lost 5 bases, the J end lost 7 bases, and 12 bases lay between the germline ends. The CDR3 loop spans 13 amino acids. The CDR3 DNA sequence: TGTGCCAGCAGTCAGGGGAGAGGCCAGCCCCAGCATTTT. Translated, it gives CASSQGRGQPQHF.

This chain joins TRBV29-1 and TRBJ2-4; 8 bases match TRBD1. J lost 6 bases, V lost 4 bases, and 2 bases had no gene match. The CDR3 consists of 12 residues. The germline gives CDR1 SQVTM, CDR2 ANQGSEA. This CDR3 is CSVVGTGNIQYF. The CDR3 region has the DNA TGCAGCGTTGTAGGGACAGGAAACATTCAGTACTTC.

The CDR3 region is CASHRRGGNSPLHF. The CDR3 nucleotides read TGTGCCAGCCATCGGAGGGGCGGAAATTCACCCCTCCACTTT. The chain has TRBV19 and TRBJ1-6; a possible D gene is TRBD1 (5 bases). The CDR3 spans 14 residues. Trimming shortened V by 9 bases and J by 7 bases, and 16 bases separated the two germline ends. The V gene's germline CDR1 is LNHDA and CDR2 SQIVND (reference sequence). The full variable domain, its missing parts supplied by reference TRBV19 and TRBJ1-6, is DGGITQSPKYLFRKEGQNVTLSCEQNLNHDAMYWYRQDPGQGLRLIYYSQIVNDFQKGDIAEGYSVSREKKESFPLTVTSAQKNPTAFYLCASHRRGGNSPLHFGNGTRLTVT.

The chain joins TRBV6-5 to TRBJ1-1; no definite D call. Trimming removed 7 bases at V and 6 bases at J, with 0 bases between. Germline values: CDR1 MNHEY, CDR2 SVGAGI. The CDR3 extends over 8 amino acids. The chain's CDR3 is CASTEAFF. CDR3 DNA: TGTGCCAGCACTGAAGCTTTCTTT.

The chain employs TRBV5-1 and TRBJ2-1; the D call may be TRBD1 or TRBD2 (5 bases each). Germline lookup yields CDR1 SGHRS and CDR2 YFSETQ. V dropped 2 bases and J dropped 7 bases, with 7 bases sitting between them. The CDR3 has 12 amino acids. The CDR3 spells CASSFWGNEQFF. Written as DNA, the CDR3 is TGCGCCAGCAGCTTCTGGGGGAATGAGCAGTTCTTC.

CDR3 region: CASSYHPGGGTDTQYF. CDR3 DNA: TGTGCCAGCAGTTACCACCCGGGGGGGGGCACAGATACGCAGTATTTT. V usage is TRBV6-6 and J usage is TRBJ2-3; 8 positions match TRBD2. Germline V gene data show CDR1 as MNHNY and CDR2 as SVGAGI (reference sequence). The CDR3 totals 16 residues. V shed 2 bases and J 1 base; nucleotides not matched to a gene: 5.

In this sample, this clone turned up once. V usage is TRBV28 and J usage is TRBJ1-5; D unresolved. V was trimmed by 4 bases and J by 0 bases, leaving 13 bases between them. CDR3 length equals 16 residues. Germline V lookup: CDR1 MDHEN, CDR2 SYDVKM. CDR3 bases: TGTGCCAGCAGTTACACCTTGGCCCATAGCAATCAGCCCCAGCATTTT. It codes for CASSYTLAHSNQPQHF. Full variable domain (outside the CDR3, taken from reference TRBV28 and TRBJ1-5): DVKVTQSSRYLVKRTGEKVFLECVQDMDHENMFWYRQDPGLGLRLIYFSYDVKMKEKGDIPEGYSVSREKKERFSLILESASTNQTSMYLCASSYTLAHSNQPQHFGDGTRLSIL.

The sample holds one count of this clone. The chain uses TRBV4-3 and TRBJ2-7; D is uncertain. Between the trimmed V and J ends, which lost 1 base and 2 bases, there was a span of 12 bases. Germline values: CDR1 LGHNA, CDR2 YSLEER. The CDR3 is 15 residues long. CDR3 bases: TGCGCCAGCAGCCAAGCTGTAGTAACCCCCTACGAGCAGTACTTC. Encoded protein: CASSQAVVTPYEQYF.

This clone was recorded only once. The rearrangement uses TRBV30 and TRBJ1-1; no firm D call. The V and J ends lost 4 bases and 4 bases respectively, with 10 bases between them. From germline, CDR1 is GTSNPN and CDR2 SVGIG (reference sequence). The length of the CDR3 is 12 residues. This CDR3 is CAWTVGSTEAFF. The CDR3 nucleotides are TGTGCCTGGACTGTGGGTTCCACTGAAGCTTTCTTT.

The chain employs TRBV19 and TRBJ2-7; TRBD1 matches 9 bases. Germline CDR1 reads LNHDA; CDR2 reads SQIVND (reference sequence). This CDR3 is built from 13 residues. J lost 6 bases, V lost 4 bases, and 4 bases had no gene match. CDR3 loop: CASSNRGPVEQYF. Here the CDR3 DNA reads TGTGCCAGTAGTAACAGGGGGCCGGTCGAGCAGTACTTC.

The chain carries TRBV4-2 and TRBJ1-5, with D unresolved. The CDR3 consists of 15 residues. The germline V and J ends were trimmed by 0 bases and 8 bases, with 14 bases remaining between them. CDR1 is LGHNA, CDR2 YNFKEQ, per germline. CDR3 sequence reads: CASSQDWVGEKPQHF. The CDR3 region has the DNA TGTGCCAGCAGCCAAGATTGGGTCGGGGAGAAGCCCCAGCATTTT.

This sequence joins TRBV6-6 and TRBJ2-3; 8 positions agree with TRBD2. This CDR3 spans 15 amino acids. CDR1 is MNHNY, CDR2 SVGAGI, per germline (reference sequence). J was trimmed by 1 base and V by 2 bases; bases with no gene match: 2. Written as DNA, the CDR3 is TGTGCCAGCAGTTACCCAGCGGGGGGCACAGATACGCAGTATTTT. Its protein is CASSYPAGGTDTQYF.

CDR3: CASSSPMNTEAFF. The CDR3 DNA sequence: TGTGCCAGCAGCTCCCCCATGAACACTGAAGCTTTCTTT. The rearrangement uses TRBV5-5 and TRBJ1-1; D is uncertain. The CDR3 loop spans 13 amino acids. The V end was cut by 3 bases, the J end by 0 bases, with 6 bases between. Germline CDR1 reads SGHKS; CDR2 reads YYEKEE (reference sequence).

The chain combines TRBV2 with TRBJ1-3; D remains ambiguous. The V gene lost 8 bases and the J gene lost 0 bases, with 11 bases spanning the gap. CDR1 SNHLY and CDR2 FYNNEI come from the germline V gene. This CDR3 is 14 amino acids long. CDR3 protein: CASLHGVSGNTIYF. In DNA, the CDR3 is TGTGCCAGCCTGCACGGCGTCTCTGGAAACACCATATATTTT.